This T cell receptor (beta chain) was recovered during a study of blood T cells in healthy people across ages (dated by TCRdb to 2015 to 2017). With regard to the full study: Template switching captured roughly one uniquely barcoded TCR beta cDNA molecule per two T cells in model experiments. To track age-related changes in TCR beta repertoire diversity, the study relied on deep sequencing normalized with unique cDNA molecular identifiers. Four age groups were formed from the donors: young (average about 17 years), middle-aged (just under 40), aged (roughly 56) and long-lived (about 80). To avoid experimental bias, donors of different ages were randomly spread across the sequencing lanes. For two donors (one aged 18 to 30 and one aged 80 or older), the study analyzed two additional independent replicas of 1 million unique cDNA reads from the same blood draw.

The library was made by 5' RACE. The instrument given in TCRdb is Illumina HiSeq 2500. The second PCR ran for roughly 6 to 11 cycles and used a J-beta primer mix along with a sample-barcoded 5' primer. A template-switch 5' adaptor carrying 12 random nucleotides introduced a unique molecular identifier onto each TCR beta cDNA molecule. Each sample yielded at least 2.5 million CDR3-containing paired-end reads. First-strand cDNA synthesis was performed from all RNA using the Mint cDNA synthesis kit, with priming by a TRBC-specific oligonucleotide. Following uracil-DNA glycosylase treatment, all cDNA underwent a first 18-cycle PCR with the universal primers M1SS and BC2_uni_R. In the original analysis: Each sample was normalized by randomly selecting 1 million high-quality reads, each carrying a distinct molecular identifier. Reads sharing molecular identifiers were discarded rather than binned into consensus sequences. MiTCR, run with a Q25 quality threshold and the strictest error-elimination algorithm, handled CDR3 identification, clonotype clustering and error correction. A nonparametric unseen species model using Euler transformation provided a lower-bound estimate of total TCR beta diversity. TCRdb reprocessing: public reads trimmed at Q25 with fastp, clones called with MiXCR, in-frame beta chains kept. Each entry is one CDR3 protein sequence, shown with its most common DNA and genes. The V and J calls were not made by the authors but by TCRdb's processing. This sample is represented by 550,000 to 750,000 distinct CDR3 sequences; roughly 20% of them were singletons. The ten largest clones capture 3% to 4.5% of the sample.

The CDR3 covers 14 residues, taking in both the cysteine and the phenylalanine. Just the 42-base CDR3 DNA is kept, in frame starting at base 1. Trimming at the junction amounts to 3 bases on V and 6 bases on J, and the germline ends lie 13 bases apart. Sequences KGHSH (CDR1) and LQKENI (CDR2) are obtained from the germline V gene. As concerns this clonotype: Its specific antigen is unknown. No quality values exist for individual bases; no much larger clone is one base distant.

The donors were a few dozen Caucasian individuals from Russia, aged about 6 to 100 years, who were systemically healthy. Each donor gave roughly 9.5 milliliters of peripheral blood, collected into EDTA-treated Vacutainer tubes. PBMCs were isolated by Ficoll-Paque density-gradient centrifugation, with at least 7 million obtained per sample. Total RNA, at least 5 micrograms per sample, was extracted from PBMCs with Trizol reagent. For every donor, an aliquot of PBMCs went through flow cytometry to measure the percentages of naive CD45RAhigh/CD27high T cells. On the study overall, not on this receptor specifically: Compared with the aged group, more naive CD4+ T cells, fewer expanded clones and increased TCR diversity were shown by the long-lived group, suggesting age selection. Estimates of total diversity from one million sequenced T cells were regarded as lower bounds and underestimates. Conclusive comparison of naive and antigen-experienced compartments was prevented by the profiling of bulk unsorted PBMCs. The CMV infection status of donors was not known, potentially confounding age-related changes in expanded clonotypes. As age increased, observed TCR beta diversity per million T cells dropped in a roughly linear way, and a significant reduction was already evident by age roughly 36. A strong correlation was found between observed TCR beta diversity and the percentage of naive T cells measured by flow cytometry.

The sequence came from a man in his 70s in good health. Recombination joined TRBV18 with TRBJ2-3, with a weak D call of TRBD1 (5 bases match). The sample consisted of blood. Here the CDR3 is given as CASSPMFRADTQYF. The nucleotides read TGTGCCAGCTCACCGATGTTCAGGGCGGATACGCAGTATTTT.